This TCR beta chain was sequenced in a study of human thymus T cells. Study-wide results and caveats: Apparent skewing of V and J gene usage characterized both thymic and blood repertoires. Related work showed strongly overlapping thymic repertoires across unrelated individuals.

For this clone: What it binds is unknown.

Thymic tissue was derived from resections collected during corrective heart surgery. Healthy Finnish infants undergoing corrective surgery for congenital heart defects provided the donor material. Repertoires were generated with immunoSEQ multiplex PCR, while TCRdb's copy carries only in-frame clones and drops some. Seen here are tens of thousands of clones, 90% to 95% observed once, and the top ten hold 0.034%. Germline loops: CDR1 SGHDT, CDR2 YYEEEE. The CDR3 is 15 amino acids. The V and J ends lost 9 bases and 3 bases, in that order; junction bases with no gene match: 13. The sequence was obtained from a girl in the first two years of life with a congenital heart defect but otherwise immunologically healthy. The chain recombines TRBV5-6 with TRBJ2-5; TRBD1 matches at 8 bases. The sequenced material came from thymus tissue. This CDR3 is CATKIQGGPEETQYF. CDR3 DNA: TGTGCCACCAAGATACAGGGGGGTCCTGAAGAGACCCAGTACTTC.